The TCR beta chain under discussion was sequenced for a study of T cells after yellow fever vaccination. Overall study results and limits: Clones from primary vaccination mostly reappeared after the booster (less than 98% CD4, approximately 86% CD8).

V dropped 2 bases and J dropped 0 bases, with 12 bases sitting between them. CDR1 MNHEY and CDR2 SMNVEV come from the germline V gene (reference sequence). The CDR3 loop spans 16 amino acids. This clonotype was detected many times. TCRdb analysed the 5' RACE reads with MiXCR anew, one entry per CDR3 protein. The sample gives 15,000 or so distinct CDR3 sequences, roughly 8% of which show up once; 1.6% is in the top ten. This chain joins TRBV27 and TRBJ2-3; D is uncertain. This receptor was obtained from a man aged 18 to 35 who received the YFV17D yellow fever vaccine. The sequenced sample was PBMCs, either bulk or a sorted T-cell subset (CD4+, CD8+, memory, or dextramer-sorted; not recorded which), obtained on the day of the yellow fever booster vaccination. CDR3 residues: CASSLLGGTSTDTQYF. The CDR3 DNA sequence: TGTGCCAGCAGTTTACTAGGCGGAACTAGCACAGATACGCAGTATTTT.